A selection of T cell receptor beta chains follows, all from one sample in a study of T cells in Graves' hyperthyroidism and ophthalmopathy. TCRdb analysed the multiplex PCR reads with MiXCR anew, one entry per CDR3 protein. Of a few hundred thousand distinct CDR3 sequences in the sample, 12% to 15% were seen once. The sample consisted of blood. These receptors were obtained from a woman aged 40 to 55 with Graves' hyperthyroidism. The CDR3 runs from the conserved cysteine through the conserved F or W. A D gene is named only where the DNA matches it firmly. Some rows mark clone size as missing; the rest say once, few, many or name a class of expanded clone.

>TRBD2|TRBV7-8|many|TRBJ2-3
TGTGCCAGCAGCCGACTAGCGGGAGGCCTCACAGATACGCAGTATTTT
CASSRLAGGLTDTQYF
>.|TRBV7-8|once|TRBJ2-1
TGTGCCAGCAGCCTAAGAAGACAGAACTACAATGAGCAGTTCTTC
CASSLRRQNYNEQFF
>TRBD1|TRBV4-1|few|TRBJ1-2
TGCGCCAGCAGCCAAGTAGTCGGGACAGGGGGCGGCGGCTACACCTTC
CASSQVVGTGGGGYTF
>.|TRBV10-3|many|TRBJ2-2
TGTGCCATCATGGGAAACACCGGGGAGCTGTTTTTT
CAIMGNTGELFF
>.|TRBV6-1|few|TRBJ2-1
TGTGCCAGCAGTGACACCCGGAGGTGGGTGCAGTACAATGAGCAGTTCTTC
CASSDTRRWVQYNEQFF
>.|TRBV6-1|few|TRBJ1-2
TGTGCCAGCAGATTGGGAGGGGTTGACTATGGCTACACCTTC
CASRLGGVDYGYTF
>.|TRBV27|.|TRBJ2-2
TGTGCCAGCAGTTTAATACCGAGGAGAGGCACCGGGGAGCTGTTTTTT
CASSLIPRRGTGELFF
>.|TRBV7-2|many|TRBJ2-3
TGTGCCAGCAGCTTAGCGCGGGAAGATACGCAGTATTTT
CASSLAREDTQYF
>TRBD2|TRBV27|many|TRBJ2-7
TGTGCCAGCAGTTTAGACCCCCCACTAGCGGGAGGATACGAGCAGTACTTC
CASSLDPPLAGGYEQYF
>.|TRBV20-1|many|TRBJ2-7
TGCAGTGTCGTAGCGGAGACCTCCTACGAGCAGTACTTC
CSVVAETSYEQYF
>.|TRBV6-2/TRBV6-3|.|TRBJ1-5
TGTGCCAGCACCGGGATCGCCAATCAGCCCCAGCATTTT
CASTGIANQPQHF
>.|TRBV4-1|many|TRBJ2-5
TGCGCCAGCAGCCAAGTTGTTCACCAAGAGACCCAGTACTTC
CASSQVVHQETQYF
>.|TRBV3-1|many|TRBJ1-1
TGTGCCAGCAGCCAAGGACTCAGATACACTGAAGCTTTCTTT
CASSQGLRYTEAFF
>.|TRBV4-1|.|TRBJ1-5
TGCGCCAGCAGCCTCGAAGGGACCCCACTTATTTATCAGCCCCAGCATTTT
CASSLEGTPLIYQPQHF
>.|TRBV27|many|TRBJ1-1
TGTGCCAGCAGTTTTTTCAGTGACACTGAAGCTTTCTTT
CASSFFSDTEAFF
>TRBD1|TRBV5-1|many|TRBJ1-2
TGCGCCAGCAGCTCAGGGGGCATTGGCTACACCTTC
CASSSGGIGYTF
>TRBD2|TRBV19|.|TRBJ2-2
TGTGCCAGTAGGCCGCCAACCGGGACTAGCGGCACCGGGGAGCTGTTTTTT
CASRPPTGTSGTGELFF
>.|TRBV11-3|many|TRBJ2-1
TGTGCCAGCAGCTCCTTTGGTTCATGGGGTGATGAGCAGTTCTTC
CASSSFGSWGDEQFF
>.|TRBV30|many|TRBJ1-1
TGTGCCTGGAGCACCCCCGCGAATGAAGCTTTCTTT
CAWSTPANEAFF
>.|TRBV2|few|TRBJ1-3
TGTGCCAGCAGCGGACAGTACGGAAACACCATATATTTT
CASSGQYGNTIYF
>.|TRBV12-3/TRBV12-4|many|TRBJ2-5
TGTGCCATCGGGCAGGGGAATGGAGAGACCCAGTACTTC
CAIGQGNGETQYF
>TRBD2|TRBV27|.|TRBJ2-3
TGTGCCAGCAGTACCATTAGGACTAGCGGAGGGGATACGCAGTATTTT
CASSTIRTSGGDTQYF
>.|TRBV28|many|TRBJ1-1
TGTGCCAGCAGTCCCCCTGGGGCCAACACTGAAGCTTTCTTT
CASSPPGANTEAFF
>TRBD1|TRBV3-1|many|TRBJ1-5
TGTGCCAGCAGCCAAGATAGCAGGGGGAGGAATCAGCCCCAGCATTTT
CASSQDSRGRNQPQHF
>.|TRBV28|many|TRBJ1-1
TGTGCCAGCAGTTCTCGCGACGACGGACGGGTGAACACTGAAGCTTTCTTT
CASSSRDDGRVNTEAFF
>TRBD1|TRBV7-2|.|TRBJ1-2
TGTGCCAGCAGCTTAGACAGGGGGGGTTATAACTATGGCTACACCTTC
CASSLDRGGYNYGYTF
>.|TRBV2|many|TRBJ1-1
TGTGCCAGCAGTACCAGGGAGAGGTCGGACACTGAAGCTTTCTTT
CASSTRERSDTEAFF
>.|TRBV12-3/TRBV12-4|few|TRBJ2-7
TGTGCCACGGCAGGGAGCTCCTACGAGCAGTACTTC
CATAGSSYEQYF
>.|TRBV28|many|TRBJ1-1
TGTGCCAGCAGTTTATGGGGGCAGGGGCTAAACACTGAAGCTTTCTTT
CASSLWGQGLNTEAFF
>.|TRBV7-9|few|TRBJ1-1
TGTGCCAGCAGCCCCGAAGGGGTTGGGGGCACTGAAGCTTTCTTT
CASSPEGVGGTEAFF
>.|TRBV3-1|.|TRBJ2-6
TGTGCCAGCAGCCAAGATCTTAGGACACGGAGTTCTGGGGCCAACGTCCTGACTTTC
CASSQDLRTRSSGANVLTF
>.|TRBV5-5|many|TRBJ2-2
TGTGCCAGCAGGCCAGGGGCCCCGGACACCGGGGAGCTGTTTTTT
CASRPGAPDTGELFF
>TRBD1|TRBV6-9|.|TRBJ1-5
TGTGCCAGCAGTTACGGACAGGGACAAGAGCCCCAGCATTTT
CASSYGQGQEPQHF
>TRBD2|TRBV2|few|TRBJ2-1
TGTGCCAGCGATCAGCGGGAGGACAATGAGCAGTTCTTC
CASDQREDNEQFF
>.|TRBV24-1|.|TRBJ1-5
TGTGCCACCAGTACCTGGGGTGGTCAGCCCCAGCATTTT
CATSTWGGQPQHF
>TRBD2|TRBV7-3|.|TRBJ2-1
TGTGCCAGCAGCTTCCTAGCGGGGCGGGACTCCTACAATGAGCAGTTCTTC
CASSFLAGRDSYNEQFF
>.|TRBV27|few|TRBJ2-6
TGTGCCAGCAGTTCCACCGGGCTCGGGGGATATGGGGCCAACGTCCTGACTTTC
CASSSTGLGGYGANVLTF
>.|TRBV27|.|TRBJ2-1
TGTGCCAGCAGTTTTTTCTCGAGGAGCGGAACCGACAATGAGCAGTTCTTC
CASSFFSRSGTDNEQFF
>.|TRBV28|many|TRBJ2-7
TGTGCCAGCAGGGGAGCGGGTTCCTACGAGCAGTACTTC
CASRGAGSYEQYF
>TRBD2|TRBV15|few|TRBJ2-3
TGTGCCACCAGCAGAGAAGGGACTAGCGGGAGAGGGCAGTATTTT
CATSREGTSGRGQYF
>TRBD1|TRBV27|.|TRBJ1-3
TGTGCCAGCAGCCTTGACAGGGACCCTGGAAACACCATATATTTT
CASSLDRDPGNTIYF
>.|TRBV5-1|many|TRBJ1-4
TGCGCCAGCAGCCTCTACTCCCCTAATGAAAAACTGTTTTTT
CASSLYSPNEKLFF
>TRBD1|TRBV27|many|TRBJ2-3
TGTGCCAGCACTCCCAGGGGGACAGGACACACAGATACGCAGTATTTT
CASTPRGTGHTDTQYF
>TRBD2|TRBV7-2|many|TRBJ2-7
TGTGCCAGCAGCTCCTCGAAGGGCACTAGCGATCTCTACGAGCAGTACTTC
CASSSSKGTSDLYEQYF
>.|TRBV6-1|many|TRBJ2-3
TGTGCCAGCAAAGCTAGCGAAAATTGGGCAGATACGCAGTATTTT
CASKASENWADTQYF
>.|TRBV9|few|TRBJ2-1
TGTGCCAGCAGCGTAAGGTGGGGGCACGAGCAGTTCTTC
CASSVRWGHEQFF
>TRBD1|TRBV20-1|.|TRBJ1-2
TGCAGTGCTAGAGGCGAGGGGGCGGATGGCTACACCTTC
CSARGEGADGYTF
>.|TRBV3-1|many|TRBJ2-7
TGTGCCAGCAGCCAAGTGCTAGCAGGAAGCGAGCAGTACTTC
CASSQVLAGSEQYF
>.|TRBV2|many|TRBJ1-5
TGTGCCAGCAGTTATCCGGAAGGCAATCAGCCCCAGCATTTT
CASSYPEGNQPQHF
>.|TRBV11-2|few|TRBJ2-1
TGTGCCAGCAGCTTAGATGAGCGGAGTTCCTACAATGAGCAGTTCTTC
CASSLDERSSYNEQFF